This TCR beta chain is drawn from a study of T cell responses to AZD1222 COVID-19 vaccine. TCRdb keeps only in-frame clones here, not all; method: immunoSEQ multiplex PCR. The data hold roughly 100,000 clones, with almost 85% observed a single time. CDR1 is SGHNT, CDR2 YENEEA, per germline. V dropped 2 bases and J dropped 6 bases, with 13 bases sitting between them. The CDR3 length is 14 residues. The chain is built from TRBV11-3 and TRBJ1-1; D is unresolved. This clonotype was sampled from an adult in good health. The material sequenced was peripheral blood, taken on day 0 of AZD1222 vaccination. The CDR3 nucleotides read TGTGCCAGCAGCTTACGGCAGCGTGGCGCTGAAGCTTTCTTT. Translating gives CASSLRQRGAEAFF.